These 31 T cell receptor beta chains were sequenced from one sample in a study of cytomegalovirus exposure and HLA in healthy donors. The PCR ran on 60 Vbeta and 13 Jbeta primers. The method was immunoSEQ multiplex PCR; TCRdb's version includes in-frame clones alone and lacks a portion of them. The table has over 100,000 clones, around three quarters seen once. Sequencing was performed on PBMCs. The source is a woman aged 25 to 45 in good health and CMV-seronegative.

This clone turned up a few times. The V and J genes are TRBV5-1 and TRBJ1-1; D possibly corresponds to TRBD1 (5 bases). This CDR3 has 13 amino acids. Germline values: CDR1 SGHRS, CDR2 YFSETQ. Trimming cost V 2 bases and J 1 base, with 6 bases left between them. CDR3 in amino acids: CASSFQGNTEAFF. The CDR3 DNA reads TGCGCCAGCAGCTTCCAGGGGAACACTGAAGCTTTCTTT.

The V call is TRBV30, the J call TRBJ1-5; 8 positions agree with TRBD1. The CDR3 covers 14 residues. Trimming removed 3 bases from V and 4 bases from J; junction bases left unmatched: 5. Germline V gene data show CDR1 as GTSNPN and CDR2 as SVGIG (reference sequence). CDR3 amino acids: CAWSGQGGNQPQHF. Written as DNA, the CDR3 is TGTGCCTGGAGCGGACAGGGTGGGAATCAGCCCCAGCATTTT.

This clone has only a few counts. This sample includes further DNA sequences coding for the same CDR3. The chain uses TRBV29-1 and TRBJ1-4, with 7 bases matching TRBD1. Germline V CDR1 and CDR2: SQVTM, ANQGSEA. The CDR3 is 14 residues long. V was clipped by 5 bases and J by 5 bases; unmatched bases: 8. The DNA of the CDR3 is TGCAGCGTTCAGACGGGACAGTCAAATGAAAAACTGTTTTTT. Translating gives CSVQTGQSNEKLFF.

The genes are TRBV19 and TRBJ2-3; a possible D gene is TRBD2 (6 bases). The CDR3 loop spans 13 amino acids. CDR1 and CDR2 from the germline V gene are LNHDA and SQIVND (reference sequence). V lost 3 bases, J lost 5 bases, and 9 bases lay in between. The CDR3 is CASSISGGDTQYF. The CDR3 DNA sequence: TGTGCCAGTAGTATTTCCGGGGGAGATACGCAGTATTTT.

The rearrangement uses TRBV7-2 and TRBJ2-1, with D possibly TRBD1 on 6 matching bases. The ends were cut back, 5 bases at V and 9 bases at J, with 14 bases in the middle. The CDR3 length is 13 residues. Germline V gene data show CDR1 as SGHTA and CDR2 as FQGNSA. DNA for the CDR3: TGTGCCAGCAGCCTACAGGGCGATAGTGAGCAGTTCTTC. Translation gives CASSLQGDSEQFF.

V and J are TRBV7-9 and TRBJ1-2; possible D gene TRBD1, 5 bases. The CDR3 totals 13 residues. Germline CDR1 and CDR2: SEHNR and FQNEAQ (reference sequence). The V end lost 5 bases, the J end lost 5 bases, and 12 bases lay between the germline ends. CDR3 residues: CASSPTGTYGYTF. The CDR3, as DNA: TGTGCCAGCAGCCCAACCGGGACTTATGGCTACACCTTC.

The chain carries TRBV6-5 and TRBJ2-7; 10 nucleotides match TRBD2. Germline V gene lookup returns CDR1 MNHEY and CDR2 SVGAGI. The CDR3 covers 14 residues. V was pared by 6 bases and J by 4 bases, with 6 bases of the junction left unmatched. CDR3 in amino acids: CASRTLAGKYEQYF. In DNA form, the CDR3 reads TGTGCCAGCAGGACACTAGCGGGGAAATACGAGCAGTACTTC.

The CDR3 bases are TGCAGCGTTCACCCTTACGCGGGAGGGCCAAATGAGCAGTTCTTC. This sequence encodes CSVHPYAGGPNEQFF. This rearrangement joins TRBV29-1 to TRBJ2-1; 9 bases match TRBD2. With 5 bases clipped from V and 7 bases from J, the junction kept 12 bases outside the gene matches. The CDR3 is 15 residues long. Germline values: CDR1 SQVTM, CDR2 ANQGSEA.

The gene calls are TRBV29-1 and TRBJ2-7; maybe TRBD1 (6 bases). V was trimmed by 4 bases and J by 5 bases, leaving 12 bases between them. The germline V gene encodes CDR1 SQVTM and CDR2 ANQGSEA. This CDR3 contains 12 residues. Written as DNA, the CDR3 is TGCAGCGTTGGGGGGCTCGGAGACGAGCAGTACTTC. Translated: CSVGGLGDEQYF.

V and J are TRBV7-9 and TRBJ1-1; D remains unclear. Germline V CDR1 and CDR2: SEHNR, FQNEAQ (reference sequence). The CDR3 runs 14 residues. V gave up 7 bases and J gave up 4 bases, with 16 bases separating them. The CDR3 region has the DNA TGTGCCAGCACCGATTTACCTGGGAGCACTGAAGCTTTCTTT. It is translated as CASTDLPGSTEAFF.

The rearrangement joins TRBV19 to TRBJ1-5; no clear D. Germline CDR1 LNHDA, CDR2 SQIVND (reference sequence). This CDR3 contains 14 residues. V was shortened by 4 bases and J by 0 bases, with 7 bases between the two germline ends. The CDR3 is CASSKEDSNQPQHF. DNA of the CDR3: TGTGCCAGTAGTAAGGAGGATAGCAATCAGCCCCAGCATTTT.

The chain has TRBV15 and TRBJ1-3; 8 bases match TRBD1. The V and J ends lost 0 bases and 4 bases, in that order; junction bases with no gene match: 2. Germline lookup yields CDR1 LNHNV and CDR2 YYDKDF (reference sequence). CDR3 length: 15 residues. CDR3 DNA: TGTGCCACCAGCAGAGATTGGACAGGGGGAAACACCATATATTTT. Translation: CATSRDWTGGNTIYF.

This chain uses TRBV6-5 with TRBJ1-1, with D possibly TRBD1 on 5 matching bases. This CDR3 is 14 amino acids long. Germline assignment: CDR1 MNHEY and CDR2 SVGAGI. V lost 5 bases, J lost 1 base, and 11 bases lay in between. The CDR3 bases are TGTGCCAGCAGTGTGGGGCCACAGAACACTGAAGCTTTCTTT. Its translation is CASSVGPQNTEAFF.

The V call is TRBV7-3, the J call TRBJ1-1; possible D gene TRBD1, 6 bases. In germline, CDR1 is SGHTA, CDR2 FQGTGA. The CDR3 contains 15 residues. Trimming took 5 bases from V and 1 from J, leaving 14 bases between them. CDR3 sequence reads: CASSTTGTPNTEAFF. As DNA, the CDR3 is TGTGCCAGCAGCACCACAGGGACACCGAACACTGAAGCTTTCTTT.

The chain recombines TRBV11-2 with TRBJ1-5, with D uncertain. Germline CDR1 SGHAT, CDR2 FQNNGV. The CDR3 runs 13 residues. Between the trimmed V and J ends, which lost 3 bases and 3 bases, there was a span of 6 bases. As DNA, the CDR3 is TGTGCCAGCAGCTTCCAATCCAATCAGCCCCAGCATTTT. Its protein is CASSFQSNQPQHF.

The chain carries TRBV19 and TRBJ2-3; 8 nucleotides match TRBD1. CDR1 LNHDA and CDR2 SQIVND come from the germline V gene (reference sequence). V shed 5 bases, J shed 3 bases, and the junction held 10 bases outside the gene matches. The CDR3 spans 16 residues. The CDR3 DNA follows: TGTGCCAGTAGTTGGGGAGGACAGGGCCTTACAGATACGCAGTATTTT. Translating gives CASSWGGQGLTDTQYF. The full variable domain, rest sourced from reference TRBV19 and TRBJ2-3, is DGGITQSPKYLFRKEGQNVTLSCEQNLNHDAMYWYRQDPGQGLRLIYYSQIVNDFQKGDIAEGYSVSREKKESFPLTVTSAQKNPTAFYLCASSWGGQGLTDTQYFGPGTRLTVL.

The chain links TRBV4-1 to TRBJ2-1; TRBD2 matches 14 bases. V dropped 0 bases and J dropped 6; count of bases not matched to a gene: 7. This CDR3 has 18 amino acids. The germline V gene has CDR1 MGHRA and CDR2 YSYEKL. CDR3 DNA sequence: TGCGCCAGCAGCCAAGAAAGGGAGACTAGCGGGAGGGCCAATGAGCAGTTCTTC. This translates into CASSQERETSGRANEQFF.

The V gene is TRBV4-3, the J gene TRBJ2-5; 7 nucleotides align to TRBD2. Germline trimming cut 3 bases from V and 4 bases from J; bases unmatched to any gene: 11. CDR3 length: 16 amino acids. Germline loops: CDR1 LGHNA, CDR2 YSLEER. DNA for the CDR3: TGCGCCAGCAGCCACCCCTGGGAGGGGAAGGGAGAGACCCAGTACTTC. This gives the protein CASSHPWEGKGETQYF.

V is TRBV6-5 and J is TRBJ1-5; D call uncertain. V lost 7 bases and J lost 1, with 11 bases in between. Germline CDR1 MNHEY, CDR2 SVGAGI. The CDR3 contains 14 residues. Here the CDR3 DNA reads TGTGCCAGCACCACCGGGAAAAGCAATCAGCCCCAGCATTTT. Protein: CASTTGKSNQPQHF.

This clone was detected a few times. The chain combines TRBV6-1 with TRBJ1-1, with D maybe TRBD1 (6 bases). Trimming cost V 7 bases and J 0 bases, with 9 bases left between them. The V gene's germline CDR1 is MNHNS and CDR2 SASEGT. CDR3 size: 13 residues. The CDR3 coding sequence is TGTGCCAGCACCGGGACATTGAACACTGAAGCTTTCTTT. Amino acids: CASTGTLNTEAFF.

The J gene is TRBJ2-1, the V gene TRBV27, with D possibly being TRBD2 (5 bases). Germline V gene lookup returns CDR1 MNHEY and CDR2 SMNVEV (reference sequence). V lost 4 bases and J lost 2, with 18 bases in between. This CDR3 is 17 amino acids long. The chain's CDR3 is CASSSAGEFLTYNEQFF. CDR3 bases: TGTGCCAGCAGTTCTGCTGGGGAGTTCCTCACCTACAATGAGCAGTTCTTC.

This clone occurred a few times. The CDR3 is CASSLALRDSLTGELFF. Here the CDR3 DNA reads TGCGCCAGCAGCTTGGCCCTCCGGGACAGTCTCACCGGGGAGCTGTTTTTT. V is TRBV5-1 and J is TRBJ2-2; 7 nucleotides line up with TRBD1. The CDR3 consists of 17 residues. Germline CDR1 SGHRS, CDR2 YFSETQ. V lost 0 bases and J lost 4; bases outside the gene matches: 9.

The chain joins TRBV7-2 to TRBJ1-2; D might be TRBD1 (5 bases). The CDR3 sequence is 18 residues long. Germline CDR1 SGHTA, CDR2 FQGNSA. V gave up 5 bases and J gave up 4 bases, with 26 bases separating them. The CDR3 is CASSAVGGVQTTLYGYTF. The CDR3, as DNA: TGTGCCAGCAGCGCAGTGGGAGGGGTACAAACAACTCTCTATGGCTACACCTTC.

The chain recombines TRBV7-9 with TRBJ1-5; perhaps TRBD1 as D (6 bases). The germline gives CDR1 SEHNR, CDR2 FQNEAQ (reference sequence). Deletions cut 6 bases from V and 6 bases from J, with 12 bases between. This CDR3 spans 13 amino acids. CDR3 nucleotides: TGTGCCAGCAGTTGGACAGAGGGTCAGCCCCAGCATTTT. Residues: CASSWTEGQPQHF. Full variable domain (outside the CDR3, taken from reference TRBV7-9 and TRBJ1-5): DTGVSQNPRHKITKRGQNVTFRCDPISEHNRLYWYRQTLGQGPEFLTYFQNEAQLEKSRLLSDRFSAERPKGSFSTLEIQRTEQGDSAMYLCASSWTEGQPQHFGDGTRLSIL.

This rearrangement joins TRBV27 to TRBJ2-3; 11 positions agree with TRBD2. With V trimmed by 5 bases and J by 6 bases, 13 bases remained unmatched. Germline assignment: CDR1 MNHEY and CDR2 SMNVEV (reference sequence). The CDR3 has 17 residues. CDR3 DNA: TGTGCCAGCAGTCGAGATCTAGCGGGAGGCAGGGCGGATACGCAGTATTTT. It codes for CASSRDLAGGRADTQYF.

In regard to this clone: Because it lacks the conserved phenylalanine or tryptophan at the end, this CDR3 is likely a read error. The DNA is left out, because the CDR3 cannot be placed on it with certainty; the CDR3 is given as TCRdb lists it. The chain employs TRBV5-6 and TRBJ1-1; the D segment call TRBD1 is taken from the table without a DNA check. The CDR3 has 13 residues if both end residues are counted. Germline loops: CDR1 SGHDT, CDR2 YYEEEE. This CDR3 reads CASSPKGYSQGLY.

The chain is built from TRBV27 and TRBJ2-7; D may be TRBD1 (5 bases). CDR1 and CDR2 (germline): MNHEY, SMNVEV (reference sequence). This CDR3 contains 15 residues. Between the trimmed V and J ends, which lost 4 bases and 0 bases, there was a span of 13 bases. DNA for the CDR3: TGTGCCAGCAGTTCGCTGCTAGGACACTCCTACGAGCAGTACTTC. The encoded protein is CASSSLLGHSYEQYF.

Only a few counts were recorded for this clone. Compared with germline, one end of the junction differs, possibly owing to a read error. The CDR3 protein is CASSLDPQGARRYPF. CDR3 in DNA: TGTGCCAGCAGCTTGGATCCCCAGGGGGCGAGGCGCTACCCCTTC. V is TRBV5-6 and J is TRBJ1-2; 8 bases are a match to TRBD1. CDR1 is SGHDT, CDR2 YYEEEE, per germline. This CDR3 contains 15 residues.

This chain uses TRBV6-1 with TRBJ2-7; 7 bases are shared with TRBD1. The CDR3 loop spans 15 amino acids. The junction had 8 bases not matched to a gene; V was cut back by 6 bases and J by 0 bases. CDR1 MNHNS and CDR2 SASEGT come from the germline V gene. The CDR3 DNA is TGTGCCAGCAGGCGTGGGACAGTGAGCTCCTACGAGCAGTACTTC. Translation: CASRRGTVSSYEQYF.

In this sample, this clone turned up a few times. This chain connects TRBV6-5 to TRBJ1-1; a weak D match, TRBD1 (6 bases). This CDR3 has 13 amino acids. V lost 5 bases, J lost 4 bases, and 11 bases lay in between. Germline V gene sequence: CDR1 MNHEY, CDR2 SVGAGI. The CDR3: CASSHQGSTEAFF. The CDR3, as DNA: TGTGCCAGCAGTCATCAGGGGTCCACTGAAGCTTTCTTT.

The rearrangement uses TRBV28 and TRBJ1-1; no clear D. This CDR3 is 11 amino acids long. Germline-derived CDR1 and CDR2 are MDHEN and SYDVKM. Trimming cost V 2 bases and J 10 bases, with 8 bases left between them. The CDR3 bases are TGTGCCAGCAGTTTAGTGAGGGCAGCTTTCTTT. It codes for CASSLVRAAFF.